This T cell receptor (beta chain) emerged from a study of cytomegalovirus exposure and HLA in healthy donors. The CDR3 totals 14 residues. V shed 5 bases, J shed 2 bases, and the junction held 6 bases outside the gene matches. Germline CDR1 MNHEY, CDR2 SMNVEV (reference sequence). Details on this clone: As yet, its antigen is unknown.

The PCR had 60 Vbeta and 13 Jbeta primers. Sequenced by immunoSEQ multiplex PCR; TCRdb stores in-frame clones only, minus some. The top ten hold 2.5% of the sample, which has 85,000 to 130,000 clones, roughly 77% seen once. General study findings and limits: An assumption of roughly uniform sequencing depth across donors underlay the presence/absence analyses. Diagnosis of cytomegalovirus status made by the classifier reportedly showed high specificity and sensitivity.

The rearrangement links TRBV27 to TRBJ2-7; 7 bases are shared with TRBD1. Material: PBMCs. This clonotype was obtained from a middle-aged man in good health and CMV-seronegative. The CDR3 loop reads CASSPRTGTYEQYF. CDR3 bases: TGTGCCAGCAGTCCCCGGACAGGAACCTACGAGCAGTACTTC.